This T cell receptor (beta chain) originates from a study of T cell repertoires in cytomegalovirus infection. TCRdb re-called the reads through MiXCR, storing one row per CDR3 protein. The sample lists hundreds of thousands of distinct CDR3 sequences, about 42% occurring once. The CDR3 contains 15 residues. J was trimmed by 7 bases and V by 4 bases; bases with no gene match: 8. This clonotype was seen just once. Its specificity is not known. This clonotype was sampled from a human donor in good health (CMV status not recorded). Some clones in this sample may be carry-over from other donors' samples. The rearrangement links TRBV12-3 or TRBV12-4 to TRBJ2-1; 9 nucleotides match TRBD2. This material consisted of cultured PBMCs, taken from culture after CMV antigen stimulation. The CDR3 DNA sequence: TGTGCCAGCAGTTCCCCCAGCGGGGGGCAAAATGAGCAGTTCTTC. Its translation is CASSSPSGGQNEQFF.